These 16 T cell receptor beta chains originate from one sample sequenced in a study of blood T cell repertoires in COVID-19 (TCRdb year 2020). Libraries were built with the immunoSEQ multiplex PCR assay. Here the immuneACCESS table is served through TCRdb, limited to in-frame sequences with V and J called. Missing clones are a known gap in these copies; in checked studies unresolved V genes cover under half, and the rest lacks a known reason. In this sample the table shows roughly 100,000 clones, 76% of which occur a single time. The ten largest clones capture around 7% of the sample. Source material: peripheral blood. Source of these receptors: a man between 65 and 79 years old with acute or convalescent COVID-19.

The chain carries TRBV6-1 and TRBJ1-1; 8 positions match TRBD1. The junction had 5 bases not matched to a gene; V was cut back by 8 bases and J by 0 bases. The CDR3 runs 14 residues. Germline V lookup: CDR1 MNHNS, CDR2 SASEGT. The DNA for the CDR3 is TGTGCCAGCGGTCCGGGACAGGTGAACACTGAAGCTTTCTTT. Protein product: CASGPGQVNTEAFF.

The chain uses TRBV7-8 and TRBJ1-6; 8 bases are shared with TRBD1. The CDR3 has 16 residues. J lost 6 bases, V lost 0 bases, and 4 bases had no gene match. Germline CDR1 and CDR2: SGHVS and FQNEAQ. CDR3 protein: CASSLAGQEVNSPLHF. The DNA for the CDR3 is TGTGCCAGCAGCTTAGCGGGACAGGAGGTTAATTCACCCCTCCACTTT.

The rearrangement joins TRBV5-4 to TRBJ1-1, with 8 bases lining up with TRBD1. V lost 4 bases and J lost 2; bases outside the gene matches: 10. Germline assignment: CDR1 SGHNT and CDR2 YYREEE (reference sequence). The CDR3 totals 16 residues. As DNA, the CDR3 is TGTGCCAGCAGCCTAAACTTCGGACAGGGAAACACTGAAGCTTTCTTT. It specifies CASSLNFGQGNTEAFF.

The rearrangement links TRBV19 to TRBJ1-1; tentatively, D is TRBD1 (5 bases). The germline gives CDR1 LNHDA, CDR2 SQIVND (reference sequence). The CDR3 has 16 amino acids. V gave up 3 bases and J gave up 0 bases, with 14 bases separating them. The CDR3 spells CASSIDLGAVNTEAFF. The CDR3 DNA reads TGTGCCAGTAGTATCGACCTTGGGGCGGTGAACACTGAAGCTTTCTTT.

This chain joins TRBV27 and TRBJ1-5; possible D gene TRBD1, 5 bases. Germline CDR1 is MNHEY and CDR2 is SMNVEV (reference sequence). V lost 2 bases, J lost 6 bases, and 11 bases lay in between. The CDR3 runs 14 residues. The CDR3 reads CASSLKGRGQPQHF. The CDR3 DNA follows: TGTGCCAGCAGTTTAAAAGGGAGGGGTCAGCCCCAGCATTTT.

This chain uses TRBV6-5 with TRBJ2-5; 8 bases are shared with TRBD1. V lost 4 bases to trimming and J lost 1 base; unmatched junction nucleotides: 2. This CDR3 spans 14 amino acids. Germline loops: CDR1 MNHEY, CDR2 SVGAGI. CDR3 region: CASSLGQVQETQYF. For the CDR3, the DNA is TGTGCCAGCAGTTTGGGACAGGTCCAAGAGACCCAGTACTTC.

This clone was seen a few times. This chain uses TRBV2 with TRBJ1-4; the D gene is possibly TRBD1 (6 bases). The CDR3 loop spans 16 amino acids. The ends were cut back, 0 bases at V and 5 bases at J, with 13 bases in the middle. Germline-derived CDR1 and CDR2 are SNHLY and FYNNEI. The DNA for the CDR3 is TGTGCCAGCAGTGAAGCGCTTTCGAGGGGGAATGAAAAACTGTTTTTT. This codes for CASSEALSRGNEKLFF.

The chain employs TRBV24-1 and TRBJ1-2; perhaps TRBD1 as D (5 bases). CDR1 and CDR2 (germline): KGHDR, SFDVKD. CDR3 size: 15 residues. V lost 3 bases and J lost 0, with 10 bases in between. CDR3 protein: CATSDPDRANYGYTF. The CDR3 region has the DNA TGTGCCACCAGTGATCCCGACAGAGCTAACTATGGCTACACCTTC.

The genes are TRBV4-1 and TRBJ1-1; TRBD1 aligns across 9 bases. The J segment lost 1 base and the V segment lost 4 bases, leaving 4 bases of the junction unmatched. Germline loops: CDR1 MGHRA, CDR2 YSYEKL. The CDR3 consists of 15 residues. The CDR3 sequence: CASSLRDRENTEAFF. The CDR3 nucleotides are TGCGCCAGCAGCCTTCGGGACAGGGAGAACACTGAAGCTTTCTTT.

This clone was seen only a few times. The chain carries TRBV5-1 and TRBJ1-2; 11 bases align to TRBD1. V gave up 4 bases and J gave up 4 bases; unmatched junction bases: 6. The CDR3 extends over 15 amino acids. CDR1 SGHRS and CDR2 YFSETQ come from the germline V gene. The CDR3 reads CASSLRTGGGYGYTF. CDR3 DNA sequence: TGCGCCAGCAGCCTAAGGACAGGGGGCGGCTATGGCTACACCTTC.

The rearrangement joins TRBV7-3 to TRBJ1-1, with 8 bases aligning to TRBD1. V lost 2 bases and J lost 0; bases outside the gene matches: 2. Per the germline V gene, CDR1 is SGHTA and CDR2 is FQGTGA. This CDR3 contains 15 residues. CDR3: CASSLRQGMNTEAFF. The CDR3 DNA sequence: TGTGCCAGCAGCTTACGACAGGGGATGAACACTGAAGCTTTCTTT. Together with reference TRBV7-3 and TRBJ1-1, the CDR3 gives the full variable domain: GAGVSQTPSNKVTEKGKYVELRCDPISGHTALYWYRQSLGQGPEFLIYFQGTGAADDSGLPNDRFFAVRPEGSVSTLKIQRTERGDSAVYLCASSLRQGMNTEAFFGQGTRLTVV.

This clone has just a few counts. This chain joins TRBV30 and TRBJ1-1; no clear D. V lost 4 bases and J 1 base, leaving 4 bases between the germline ends. The CDR3 has 11 amino acids. The V gene's germline CDR1 is GTSNPN and CDR2 SVGIG (reference sequence). For the CDR3, the DNA is TGTGCCTGGACGAGGAACACTGAAGCTTTCTTT. Amino acid sequence: CAWTRNTEAFF.

This clone occurred once. The rearrangement links TRBV4-1 to TRBJ1-4; the D gene is possibly TRBD1 (5 bases). Per germline, CDR1 MGHRA and CDR2 YSYEKL. This CDR3 region has 16 residues. V lost 0 bases, J lost 4 bases, and 12 bases lay in between. CDR3 bases: TGCGCCAGCAGCCAAGATTCGGTTAGGGGTAATGAAAAACTGTTTTTT. Translating it yields CASSQDSVRGNEKLFF.

This chain uses TRBV19 with TRBJ1-2; 8 bases are a match to TRBD1. After removal of 4 bases from V and 7 bases from J, the junction contained 14 bases not matched to a gene. CDR3 length: 16 amino acids. Germline assignment: CDR1 LNHDA and CDR2 SQIVND (reference sequence). The CDR3 bases are TGTGCCAGTAGTACACAGATTAGGACAGGGACGATTGGCTACACCTTC. It is translated as CASSTQIRTGTIGYTF.

This sequence joins TRBV5-8 and TRBJ2-7, with 10 bases identical to TRBD2. Per germline, CDR1 SGHTS and CDR2 YDEGEE. Trimming at V came to 4 bases and at J to 13 bases, leaving 11 bases not matched to a gene. CDR3 length: 13 amino acids. In DNA, the CDR3 is TGTGCCAGCAGCCCGGGACTAGCGAGAAAACACTACGTC. Protein: CASSPGLARKHYV.

The rearrangement uses TRBV12-3 or TRBV12-4 and TRBJ1-1; tentative D call: TRBD1 (6 bases). The V gene lost 6 bases and the J gene lost 4 bases, with 9 bases spanning the gap. The CDR3 runs to 12 residues. The CDR3 DNA reads as TGTGCCAGCAGCCTCAGGGGCACTGAAGCTTTCTTT. Its translation: CASSLRGTEAFF.